This T cell receptor (beta chain) came from a study of Ad26.COV2.S vaccination and SARS-CoV-2 variants. The CDR3 extends over 12 amino acids. V dropped 3 bases and J dropped 8 bases, with 10 bases sitting between them. Profiling relied on immunoSEQ multiplex PCR, and the TCRdb table lists in-frame clones only, not all of them. This sample has about 320,000 clones, with 86% found just once. Regarding treatment: 19 received Ad26.COV2.S at low or high dose, single or two shots; about five received placebo; per-sample allocation not given. The study sampled participants on day 63 after the first vaccine or placebo injection. The shot given was an Ad26 vector that makes Wuhan-strain SARS-CoV-2 spike.

This TCR came from a person aged 18-60 years who received the Ad26.COV2.S COVID-19 vaccine or a placebo. The input for sequencing was peripheral blood, taken in a trial of Ad26.COV2.S vaccine versus placebo. V and J are TRBV12-3 or TRBV12-4 and TRBJ1-2; D gene unclear. Written as DNA, the CDR3 is TGTGCCAGCAGTTTGGGGTCCGGAGGCTACACCTTC. It translates to CASSLGSGGYTF.